These T cell receptor beta chains were read from a single sample in a study of shared clonotypes between healthy human individuals. Some clones are missing from TCRdb's copy, which holds only in-frame ones; the method was immunoSEQ multiplex PCR. The sample contains about 2 million clones, roughly 95% of which appear only once. Source material: naive CD8+ T cells sorted from blood. These receptors came from a man in his late teens or twenties in good health. Each CDR3 is given without its conserved first and last residue.

v_gene: TRBV7-9; j_gene: TRBJ1-1; CDR3aa: ASSLALVENTEAF
v_gene: TRBV7-9; j_gene: TRBJ2-7; CDR3aa: ASSFSSSYEQY
v_gene: TRBV2; j_gene: TRBJ1-4; CDR3aa: ASSESGPYEKLF
v_gene: TRBV5-1; j_gene: TRBJ2-3; CDR3aa: ASSFEGGLDTQY
v_gene: TRBV2; j_gene: TRBJ2-2; CDR3aa: ASGSSPNTGELF
v_gene: TRBV7-6; j_gene: TRBJ2-7; CDR3aa: ASSLAGGGGGEQY
v_gene: TRBV5-4; j_gene: TRBJ2-1; CDR3aa: ASSPRGQVLNEQF
v_gene: TRBV6-5; j_gene: TRBJ2-3; CDR3aa: ASSSQGSTDTQY
v_gene: TRBV29-1; j_gene: TRBJ1-1; CDR3aa: SVEPRRGFEAF
v_gene: TRBV9; j_gene: TRBJ1-2; CDR3aa: ASSVGKGPQRDYGYT
v_gene: TRBV4-3; j_gene: TRBJ1-3; CDR3aa: ASSQIDTDSGNTIY
v_gene: TRBV30; j_gene: TRBJ1-2; CDR3aa: AWSAAHYT
v_gene: TRBV29-1; j_gene: TRBJ1-2; CDR3aa: SVEGGWDRIKEGYT
v_gene: TRBV9; j_gene: TRBJ2-7; CDR3aa: ASSVGSVSYEQY
v_gene: TRBV27; j_gene: TRBJ2-1; CDR3aa: ASSLGPGAGESNEQF
v_gene: TRBV14; j_gene: TRBJ2-3; CDR3aa: ASSQEAGVNTDTQY
v_gene: TRBV18; j_gene: TRBJ2-7; CDR3aa: ASSPPREAYEQY
v_gene: TRBV30; j_gene: TRBJ1-2; CDR3aa: AASSDYGYT
v_gene: TRBV5-1; j_gene: TRBJ1-4; CDR3aa: ASSLSGRTRANEKLF
v_gene: TRBV19; j_gene: TRBJ1-4; CDR3aa: ASSTPGTEHNEKLF
v_gene: TRBV11-2; j_gene: TRBJ2-7; CDR3aa: TSSNTMYYEQY
v_gene: TRBV27; j_gene: TRBJ2-5; CDR3aa: ASSLDSQETQY
v_gene: TRBV4-1; j_gene: TRBJ2-7; CDR3aa: ASSQIPGTGDAYEQY
v_gene: TRBV2; j_gene: TRBJ2-1; CDR3aa: ASSDWSVSYNEQF
v_gene: TRBV10-3; j_gene: TRBJ2-1; CDR3aa: AISESAGPGDEQF
v_gene: TRBV4-1; j_gene: TRBJ2-7; CDR3aa: ASSQEPGGGAYEQY
v_gene: TRBV4-2; j_gene: TRBJ1-2; CDR3aa: ASSQDRIGGNYGYT
v_gene: TRBV6-5; j_gene: TRBJ1-2; CDR3aa: ASSYSQNYGYT
v_gene: TRBV9; j_gene: TRBJ1-1; CDR3aa: ASSVGGFGTEAF
v_gene: TRBV2; j_gene: TRBJ2-7; CDR3aa: ASRSGEGEGQY
v_gene: TRBV19; j_gene: TRBJ1-5; CDR3aa: ASSRQDPSNQPQH
v_gene: TRBV5-4; j_gene: TRBJ2-7; CDR3aa: ASSLGDRTYEQY
v_gene: TRBV4-1; j_gene: TRBJ2-1; CDR3aa: ASSQDSGGSYNEQF
v_gene: TRBV6-5; j_gene: TRBJ2-3; CDR3aa: ASSYSIGPDTQY
v_gene: TRBV21-1; j_gene: TRBJ1-6; CDR3aa: ASVSAGSYNSPLH
v_gene: TRBV5-1; j_gene: TRBJ1-1; CDR3aa: ASSLVLGPLNFEAF
v_gene: TRBV27; j_gene: TRBJ1-5; CDR3aa: ASSLGVNNQPQH
v_gene: TRBV9; j_gene: TRBJ2-5; CDR3aa: ASSSGLAGTETQY
v_gene: TRBV7-2; j_gene: TRBJ1-6; CDR3aa: ASSLGGGSPLH
v_gene: TRBV19; j_gene: TRBJ2-7; CDR3aa: ASSIDWGHYEQY
v_gene: TRBV9; j_gene: TRBJ2-3; CDR3aa: ASSVEWGTDTQY
v_gene: TRBV13; j_gene: TRBJ2-5; CDR3aa: ASRRLSGTNQETQY
v_gene: TRBV30; j_gene: TRBJ2-7; CDR3aa: ASRIRNSYEQY
v_gene: TRBV27; j_gene: TRBJ2-7; CDR3aa: ASSPLGGGDEQY
v_gene: TRBV25-1; j_gene: TRBJ1-2; CDR3aa: ASSELGTGVGYT
v_gene: TRBV7-9; j_gene: TRBJ1-1; CDR3aa: ASSLIPGWGANTEAF
v_gene: TRBV5-4; j_gene: TRBJ2-1; CDR3aa: ASSPGLAGVEQF
v_gene: TRBV4-2; j_gene: TRBJ1-1; CDR3aa: ASVSGRGKNTEAF
v_gene: TRBV6-5; j_gene: TRBJ2-7; CDR3aa: ASSYRTGGFDEQY
v_gene: TRBV7-2; j_gene: TRBJ2-1; CDR3aa: ASSHTLAGLSYNEQF
v_gene: TRBV7-9; j_gene: TRBJ2-7; CDR3aa: ASSLGGHEQY
v_gene: TRBV2; j_gene: TRBJ1-5; CDR3aa: ASSEAPGDSNQPQH
v_gene: TRBV13; j_gene: TRBJ2-7; CDR3aa: ASSSPGTGRISSYEQY
v_gene: TRBV5-1; j_gene: TRBJ2-7; CDR3aa: ASSAGMPPEQY
v_gene: TRBV13; j_gene: TRBJ2-2; CDR3aa: ASSLFETGVTGELF
v_gene: TRBV9; j_gene: TRBJ1-6; CDR3aa: ASSPGGGSPLH
v_gene: TRBV7-7; j_gene: TRBJ2-5; CDR3aa: ASSLLVTPGEQTQY
v_gene: TRBV7-6; j_gene: TRBJ2-7; CDR3aa: ASSAGTDIYEQY
v_gene: TRBV7-2; j_gene: TRBJ2-5; CDR3aa: ASSLATSGIFETQY
v_gene: TRBV7-9; j_gene: TRBJ1-2; CDR3aa: ASSFPPSTGHYGYT